These 17 T cell receptor beta chains were sequenced from one sample in a study of CD8 T cells in Susac syndrome. Random-hexamer reverse transcription was applied to roughly 0.45 to 1 ug RNA. TCRdb ran MiXCR on the immunoSEQ multiplex PCR reads and lists one entry per CDR3 protein. Of hundreds of thousands of distinct CDR3 sequences listed, 90% to 96% were seen once; the top ten hold about 0.094%. Sequenced: CD4+ T cells from PBMCs. The receptors were sampled from a human donor with Susac syndrome.

The rearrangement joins TRBV2 to TRBJ2-5, with D uncertain. The germline V and J ends were trimmed by 2 bases and 1 base, with 8 bases remaining between them. There are 14 residues in the CDR3. Germline V gives CDR1 SNHLY, CDR2 FYNNEI. CDR3 nucleotides: TGTGCCAGCAGTGAAATTTCCGGCCAAGAGACCCAGTACTTC. Translating it yields CASSEISGQETQYF.

The rearrangement uses TRBV5-1 and TRBJ1-5; D ambiguous. The CDR3 contains 14 residues. CDR1 is SGHRS, CDR2 YFSETQ, per germline. V was shortened by 4 bases and J by 2 bases, with 10 bases between the two germline ends. The DNA of the CDR3 is TGCGCCAGCAGCCCTGGGGTAGGCAATCAGCCCCAGCATTTT. This translates into CASSPGVGNQPQHF.

The chain carries TRBV6-4 and TRBJ2-2; D gene ambiguous. V was trimmed by 0 bases and J by 2 bases, leaving 10 bases between them. Germline lookup yields CDR1 MRHNA and CDR2 SNTAGT. This CDR3 has 16 amino acids. The CDR3 protein is CASSDSARSNTGELFF. Written as DNA, the CDR3 is TGTGCCAGCAGTGACTCCGCCCGGAGCAACACCGGGGAGCTGTTTTTT.

The chain joins TRBV7-9 to TRBJ2-7; D ambiguous. The CDR3 consists of 12 residues. V shed 8 bases and J shed 0 bases, with 8 bases lying between them. CDR1 and CDR2 (germline): SEHNR, FQNEAQ (reference sequence). CDR3 sequence: CASVSDSYEQYF. DNA of the CDR3: TGTGCCAGCGTGTCGGACTCCTACGAGCAGTACTTC.

The chain recombines TRBV18 with TRBJ2-6, with D perhaps being TRBD1 or TRBD2 (6 bases each). The germline gives CDR1 KGHSH, CDR2 LQKENI. The CDR3 totals 15 residues. With 4 bases removed from V and 0 bases from J, the gap between germline ends came to 7 bases. This CDR3 reads CASSQGGSGANVLTF. For the CDR3, the DNA is TGTGCCAGCTCACAGGGGGGCTCTGGGGCCAACGTCCTGACTTTC.

The chain recombines TRBV12-3 or TRBV12-4 with TRBJ1-3; D call uncertain. The CDR3 length is 16 residues. V lost 5 bases and J lost 0, with 14 bases in between. CDR3 nucleotides: TGTGCCAGCAGTCCCACGAGGAGAAGCTCTGGAAACACCATATATTTT. As protein: CASSPTRRSSGNTIYF.

The V call is TRBV30, the J call TRBJ2-6; no reliable D call. With 2 bases removed from V and 0 bases from J, the gap between germline ends came to 14 bases. Germline CDR1 reads GTSNPN; CDR2 reads SVGIG (reference sequence). The CDR3 extends over 17 amino acids. This CDR3 is CAWSPLVRTSGANVLTF. DNA of the CDR3: TGTGCCTGGAGTCCCCTGGTCCGTACCTCTGGGGCCAACGTCCTGACTTTC. The complete variable domain, with remaining parts taken from reference TRBV30 and TRBJ2-6, reads SQTIHQWPATLVQPVGSPLSLECTVEGTSNPNLYWYRQAAGRGLQLLFYSVGIGQISSEVPQNLSASRPQDRQFILSSKKLLLSDSGFYLCAWSPLVRTSGANVLTFGAGSRLTVL.

The chain combines TRBV28 with TRBJ1-2; 7 bases are a match to TRBD1. Germline CDR1 reads MDHEN; CDR2 reads SYDVKM. The CDR3 totals 16 residues. The V and J ends lost 6 bases and 0 bases, in that order; junction bases with no gene match: 10. CDR3 in DNA: TGTGCCAGCAGCCCTTATGGACAGGAAACTAACTATGGCTACACCTTC. This translates into CASSPYGQETNYGYTF.

This chain links TRBV19 with TRBJ1-5; D gene uncertain. Germline CDR1 reads LNHDA; CDR2 reads SQIVND (reference sequence). Trimming pared 4 bases from V and 5 bases from J, leaving 6 bases between. CDR3 length: 12 residues. CDR3 bases: TGTGCCAGTAGTACCCCCGATCAGCCCCAGCATTTT. Residues: CASSTPDQPQHF.

The chain joins TRBV5-1 to TRBJ2-7, with TRBD2 matching 8 bases. Germline V gene lookup returns CDR1 SGHRS and CDR2 YFSETQ. CDR3 size: 17 residues. The J segment lost 0 bases and the V segment lost 4 bases, leaving 12 bases of the junction unmatched. The CDR3, as DNA: TGCGCCAGCAGCCCCCGGGGGGGACATACGAGCTCCTACGAGCAGTACTTC. Translation gives CASSPRGGHTSSYEQYF.

This chain connects TRBV5-1 to TRBJ2-7; unclear D gene. Trimming cost V 7 bases and J 1 base, with 18 bases left between them. Per the germline V gene, CDR1 is SGHRS and CDR2 is YFSETQ. CDR3 size: 15 residues. CDR3 DNA: TGCGCCAGCCGCCTTTACGGAACCCTTTCCTACGAGCAGTACTTC. This codes for CASRLYGTLSYEQYF.

The CDR3 here is CASSPTSGGLASRAGELFF. In DNA form, the CDR3 reads TGTGCCAGCAGCCCCACGTCGGGAGGGCTAGCGTCGAGGGCCGGGGAGCTGTTTTTT. This chain links TRBV11-3 with TRBJ2-2, with 8 bases lining up with TRBD2. In germline, CDR1 is SGHNT, CDR2 YENEEA. The V segment lost 5 bases and the J segment 6 bases; nucleotides outside the gene matches: 20. This CDR3 has 19 amino acids.

V and J are TRBV29-1 and TRBJ1-1; D call uncertain. V dropped 3 bases and J dropped 5 bases, with 19 bases sitting between them. This CDR3 has 15 amino acids. The germline V gene encodes CDR1 SQVTM and CDR2 ANQGSEA. CDR3 residues: CSVEDPLGGRTEAFF. The CDR3 DNA reads as TGCAGCGTTGAGGATCCCCTTGGCGGAAGAACTGAAGCTTTCTTT.

The chain couples TRBV11-2 to TRBJ2-2; D gene ambiguous. Deletions cut 1 base from V and 4 bases from J, with 7 bases between. The CDR3 runs 14 residues. CDR1 and CDR2 (germline): SGHAT, FQNNGV. CDR3 protein: CASSLVSGTGELFF. The CDR3 DNA sequence: TGTGCCAGCAGCTTAGTGTCAGGCACCGGGGAGCTGTTTTTT.

The V gene is TRBV28, the J gene TRBJ1-2, with D maybe TRBD1 (6 bases). Germline V gene lookup returns CDR1 MDHEN and CDR2 SYDVKM. The CDR3 extends over 14 amino acids. V gave up 4 bases and J gave up 3 bases, with 12 bases separating them. The CDR3 here is CASSWGAAYYGYTF. CDR3 DNA sequence: TGTGCCAGCAGTTGGGGGGCAGCGTACTATGGCTACACCTTC.

The chain is built from TRBV15 and TRBJ2-5, with D hard to call. CDR1 is LNHNV and CDR2 is YYDKDF in the germline V gene (reference sequence). The V and J ends lost 5 bases and 2 bases respectively, with 6 bases between them. The CDR3 contains 12 residues. The CDR3 bases are TGTGCCACCAGCGGGGTTCAAGAGACCCAGTACTTC. This gives the protein CATSGVQETQYF.

The chain has TRBV29-1 and TRBJ1-1; TRBD1 is a possible D gene (6 bases). Germline V lookup: CDR1 SQVTM, CDR2 ANQGSEA. Trimming took 4 bases from V and 0 from J, leaving 18 bases between them. This CDR3 has 16 amino acids. The CDR3, as DNA: TGCAGCGTTGGAGGGGTAAGGGGACACATGAACACTGAAGCTTTCTTT. Translated: CSVGGVRGHMNTEAFF.